These T cell receptor beta chains were read from a single sample in a study of T cell responses to AZD1222 COVID-19 vaccine. Generated by immunoSEQ multiplex PCR, the TCRdb table keeps only in-frame clones and is missing some. This table has more than 80,000 clones, approximately 91% appearing once. Sequenced material: peripheral blood, taken on day 0 of AZD1222 vaccination. The receptors shown here come from an adult in good health. CDR3s include the opening cysteine and the closing phenylalanine or tryptophan. A D gene is named only where the DNA matches it firmly. Size is omitted from some rows. Given values are once, few, many or a class for expanded clones.

TGTGCCAGCAGTGAATTCCGCGAGCAGTACTTC	CASSEFREQYF	.	TRBV2	TRBJ2-7	.
TGTGCCAGCAGCTACAGGGGTGTATACAACACTGAAGCTTTCTTT	CASSYRGVYNTEAFF	TRBD1	TRBV11-2	TRBJ1-1	.
TGTGCCAGCAGCCAAGGATTCCTTCAGCCCCAGCATTTT	CASSQGFLQPQHF	.	TRBV11-2	TRBJ1-5	.
TGTGCCAGCAGCCCCGGAACTAGCAATGAGCAGTTCTTC	CASSPGTSNEQFF	.	TRBV5-4	TRBJ2-1	few
TGTGCCAGCAGCCCGTTGACAGCCGCATACGAGCAGTACTTC	CASSPLTAAYEQYF	.	TRBV3-1/TRBV3-2	TRBJ2-7	.
TGTGCCAGCACAGGACAGGGGCGAGAGACCCAGTACTTC	CASTGQGRETQYF	TRBD1	TRBV12-3/TRBV12-4	TRBJ2-5	.
TGTGCCACCTTCCGGACAGGGCCGAACACCGGGGAGCTGTTTTTT	CATFRTGPNTGELFF	TRBD1	TRBV10-3	TRBJ2-2	.
TGTGCCAGCAGCCATACCACCGGGACAGGGGGCAAGCTCGTCGAGCAGTACTTC	CASSHTTGTGGKLVEQYF	TRBD1	TRBV4-2	TRBJ2-7	.
TGTGCCAGCAGCCAATCAATTAGGAACACTGAAGCTTTCTTT	CASSQSIRNTEAFF	.	TRBV3-1/TRBV3-2	TRBJ1-1	.
TGTGCCAGCAGCCAAGGTACGAACTATGGCTACACCTTC	CASSQGTNYGYTF	.	TRBV3-1/TRBV3-2	TRBJ1-2	.
TGTGCCAGCTCACCACCCGGGAGCCCTGGGGGTGAGCAGTACTTC	CASSPPGSPGGEQYF	.	TRBV18	TRBJ2-7	.
TGTGCCAGCTCACCTTCTGGGACAGGGGGTAGTAATTCACCCCTCCACTTT	CASSPSGTGGSNSPLHF	TRBD1	TRBV18	TRBJ1-6	.
TGTGCCAGCAGCTTGACTGATAACACTGAAGCTTTCTTT	CASSLTDNTEAFF	.	TRBV7-2	TRBJ1-1	.
TGTGCCAGCAGCCAAGATTCGGGTAGCGGGGGAACAGATACGCAGTATTTT	CASSQDSGSGGTDTQYF	TRBD2	TRBV4-2	TRBJ2-3	.
TGCGCCAGCAGCCTAAACAGGGAATACACCTTC	CASSLNREYTF	.	TRBV4-1	TRBJ1-2	.
TGTGCCAGCAGCGAGCGACTGACAGGGGGGAATTCACCCCTCCACTTT	CASSERLTGGNSPLHF	TRBD1	TRBV5-6	TRBJ1-6	.
TGTGCCAGTAGTCCCTGGACAGGGGGCGGCGGCTACACCTTC	CASSPWTGGGGYTF	TRBD1	TRBV19	TRBJ1-2	.
TGTGCCAGCAGCTTAAACCAGGGGGCTGTCACCGGGGAGCTGTTTTTT	CASSLNQGAVTGELFF	TRBD1	TRBV7-6	TRBJ2-2	.
TGTGCCAGCAGCCCACAGGCCTCCTATGGCTACACCTTC	CASSPQASYGYTF	.	TRBV12-3/TRBV12-4	TRBJ1-2	.
TGTGCCAGCAGCCAAGTGGGTAGTGGAAGGGCAGCTAACTATGGCTACACCTTC	CASSQVGSGRAANYGYTF	.	TRBV14	TRBJ1-2	once
TGCAGCGTCAATTGGGGCATCAACAAGTTCTTC	CSVNWGINKFF	.	TRBV29-1	TRBJ2-1	.
TGTGCCAGCAGCTTGGACGCAGGGTCTTATGGCTACACCTTC	CASSLDAGSYGYTF	.	TRBV5-6	TRBJ1-2	.
TGTGCCAGCGGAAACCGGGACAGGGGGAATGAGCAGTTCTTC	CASGNRDRGNEQFF	TRBD1	TRBV2	TRBJ2-1	.
TGTGCCAGCAGTGAACCCCGGCGAGAAGGGGGATATGGCTACACCTTC	CASSEPRREGGYGYTF	.	TRBV6-1	TRBJ1-2	.
TGTGCCAGCAGCGTAAGCGCTGATACGCAGTATTTT	CASSVSADTQYF	.	TRBV9	TRBJ2-3	.
TGTGCCAGCAGCGTAGCTCTAGCGGGAACCCTCAGGCGAAACACAGATACGCAGTATTTT	CASSVALAGTLRRNTDTQYF	TRBD2	TRBV9	TRBJ2-3	.
TGTGCCAGTAGTATAGTTCGGGCAGCAAATCAGCCCCAGCATTTT	CASSIVRAANQPQHF	.	TRBV19	TRBJ1-5	.
TGTGCCAGCAGTCCGAGCTTAAATCAGCCCCAGCATTTT	CASSPSLNQPQHF	.	TRBV12-3/TRBV12-4	TRBJ1-5	.
TGTGCCAGCAGCCAAGGGGGGACAGGCCGTGCTAATGAAAAACTGTTTTTT	CASSQGGTGRANEKLFF	TRBD1	TRBV3-1/TRBV3-2	TRBJ1-4	once
TGTGCCAGCAGCTTATCAACCCATTATCAGCCCCAGCATTTT	CASSLSTHYQPQHF	.	TRBV7-8	TRBJ1-5	.
TGCAGCGTTGAAGATAATGAAAAACTGTTTTTT	CSVEDNEKLFF	.	TRBV29-1	TRBJ1-4	.
TGCAGGGGTGAGACGAGCTCCTATAATTCACCCCTCCACTTT	CRGETSSYNSPLHF	.	TRBV29-1	TRBJ1-6	.
TGCGCCAGCAGCTCCCAGGGGGTGGGAAATGAAAAACTGTTTTTT	CASSSQGVGNEKLFF	TRBD1	TRBV5-1	TRBJ1-4	.
TGTGCCAGCAGCGCAACAGGGGGTCACAAGCAGCCCCAGCATTTT	CASSATGGHKQPQHF	TRBD1	TRBV9	TRBJ1-5	.
TGTGCCAGCAGCCTGGCGGGTTTCTCCTATGGCTACACCTTC	CASSLAGFSYGYTF	.	TRBV5-4	TRBJ1-2	.
TGTGCCAGCAGCACCGGTCCAACTAATGAAAAACTGTTTTTT	CASSTGPTNEKLFF	.	TRBV6-2/TRBV6-3	TRBJ1-4	.
TGTGCCAGCAGCTTAGCGATAGGTCTCCCTCCGCTCGGGACCCTCCACTTT	CASSLAIGLPPLGTLHF	.	TRBV7-2	TRBJ1-6	.
TGCGCCAGCAGCTTCCAGCAGGGAGGGGAAAAACTGTTTTTT	CASSFQQGGEKLFF	.	TRBV5-1	TRBJ1-4	.
TGTGCCAGCAGCCCGACAGGGGTTGGCTACACCTTC	CASSPTGVGYTF	TRBD1	TRBV6-5	TRBJ1-2	.
TGTGCCAGCAGCCCACGGACAGGGGCGAACACCGGGGAGCTGTTTTTT	CASSPRTGANTGELFF	TRBD1	TRBV3-1/TRBV3-2	TRBJ2-2	.
TGTGCCAGCAGCTTAGCCCCAAACATCTATAATTCACCCCTCCACTTT	CASSLAPNIYNSPLHF	.	TRBV7-8	TRBJ1-6	few
TGTGCCAGCAGTTATTCGGGACTACAAGAGACCCAGTACTTC	CASSYSGLQETQYF	TRBD2	TRBV6-5	TRBJ2-5	few
TGTGCCAGCAGCCCGGGCCGGGGGTTACGCGCTTTCTTT	CASSPGRGLRAFF	.	TRBV11-1	TRBJ1-1	.
TGTGCCAGCAGCTTGGGGGCCCCGCAGTACTTC	CASSLGAPQYF	.	TRBV7-9	TRBJ2-7	.
TGTGCCAGCAGCGTAGGGTCGTGGGGCCTAGGGTTCCACAATGAGCAGTTCTTC	CASSVGSWGLGFHNEQFF	.	TRBV9	TRBJ2-1	.
TGTGCCAGCAGCAAAGCAGGGGTCACTGAAGCTTTCTTT	CASSKAGVTEAFF	.	TRBV7-6	TRBJ1-1	.
TGCGCCAGCAGCCAAGGAGGAGGGAAGGATAATTCACCCCTCCACTTT	CASSQGGGKDNSPLHF	.	TRBV4-3	TRBJ1-6	.
TGTGCCAGCACCCTCACAGATACGCAGTATTTT	CASTLTDTQYF	.	TRBV7-9	TRBJ2-3	once